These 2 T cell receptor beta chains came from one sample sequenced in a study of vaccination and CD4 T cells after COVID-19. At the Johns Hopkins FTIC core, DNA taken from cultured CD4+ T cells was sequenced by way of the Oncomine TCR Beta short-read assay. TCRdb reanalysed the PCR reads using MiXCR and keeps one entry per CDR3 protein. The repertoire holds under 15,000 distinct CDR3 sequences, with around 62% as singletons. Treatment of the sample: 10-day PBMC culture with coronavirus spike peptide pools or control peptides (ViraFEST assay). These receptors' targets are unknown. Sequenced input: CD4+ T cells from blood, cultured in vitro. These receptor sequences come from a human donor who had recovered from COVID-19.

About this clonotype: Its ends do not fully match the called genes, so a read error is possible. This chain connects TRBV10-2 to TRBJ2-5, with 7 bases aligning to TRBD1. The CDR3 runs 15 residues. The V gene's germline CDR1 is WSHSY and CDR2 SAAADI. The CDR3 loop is CVSSDATGVVETQYF. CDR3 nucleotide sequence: TGCGTCAGCAGTGATGCCACAGGGGTGGTGGAGACCCAGTACTTC.

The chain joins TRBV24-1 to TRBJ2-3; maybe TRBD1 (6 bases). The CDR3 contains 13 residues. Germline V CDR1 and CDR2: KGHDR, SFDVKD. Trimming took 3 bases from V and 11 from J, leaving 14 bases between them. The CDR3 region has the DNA TGTGCCACCAGTGATCCACAGGGAAGTCGGCAGTATTTT. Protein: CATSDPQGSRQYF.